Listed below are T cell receptor beta chains from one sample, sequenced in a study of neurological immune-mediated disorders. TCRdb ran MiXCR on the 5' RACE reads and lists one entry per CDR3 protein. The table includes about 66,000 distinct CDR3 sequences, around 4.8% detected once. Sequenced material: PBMCs. The receptors originated from a woman aged 65 to 85 with multiple sclerosis. Each CDR3 is given with its conserved first and last residue. The D gene is left open where the match is weak. Clone size, where shown, is once, few, many, or a class for clones that have expanded.

D gene,clone size,V gene,J gene,CDR3 protein,CDR3 DNA
.,many,TRBV12-3/TRBV12-4,TRBJ2-4,CASSSLFRKYF,TGTGCCAGCAGTTCCCTTTTTAGAAAGTACTTC
TRBD2,many,TRBV20-1,TRBJ2-3,CSARVPSGSRADTQYF,TGCAGTGCTAGAGTACCTAGCGGGAGTAGGGCAGATACGCAGTATTTT
.,few,TRBV3-1,TRBJ1-2,CASSQGPANYGYTF,TGTGCCAGCAGCCAGGGCCCTGCTAACTATGGCTACACCTTC
.,many,TRBV21-1,TRBJ1-1,CASSDYTYLNRENTEAFF,TGTGCCAGCAGCGACTACACGTATCTTAACAGGGAGAACACTGAAGCTTTCTTT
.,many,TRBV7-2,TRBJ2-3,CASTSQAHSTDTQYF,TGTGCCAGCACCTCTCAAGCCCATAGCACAGATACGCAGTATTTT
.,many,TRBV12-3/TRBV12-4,TRBJ2-2,CASSFSSGRGELFF,TGTGCCAGCAGTTTCTCCAGCGGCAGGGGGGAGCTGTTTTTT
TRBD1,many,TRBV6-2/TRBV6-3,TRBJ2-7,CASTQTGTNEQYF,TGTGCCAGCACTCAGACAGGGACGAACGAGCAGTACTTC
TRBD2,many,TRBV20-1,TRBJ2-2,CSARDRVAGVVGELFF,TGCAGTGCTAGAGATCGGGTAGCGGGAGTGGTCGGGGAGCTGTTTTTT
TRBD2,many,TRBV29-1,TRBJ2-5,CSERASGGETQYF,TGCAGCGAAAGGGCTAGCGGCGGCGAGACCCAGTACTTC
.,many,TRBV27,TRBJ1-2,CASSSSYGYTF,TGTGCCAGCAGTAGTAGCTATGGCTACACCTTC
.,many,TRBV5-6,TRBJ2-7,CASSTTAGRSYEQYF,TGTGCCAGCAGCACTACCGCCGGGCGGTCCTACGAGCAGTACTTC
TRBD1,many,TRBV20-1,TRBJ1-5,CSASSGTGRYQPQHF,TGCAGTGCTTCCTCCGGGACAGGGCGTTATCAGCCCCAGCATTTT
TRBD2,many,TRBV12-3/TRBV12-4,TRBJ2-5,CASSLAGSRREPRETQYF,TGTGCCAGCAGTCTTGCGGGCTCCAGGCGGGAGCCCAGAGAGACCCAGTACTTC
TRBD2,.,TRBV20-1,TRBJ2-1,CSASAVTSLFSSYNEQFF,TGCAGTGCTAGCGCGGTGACTAGCCTTTTCAGCTCCTACAATGAGCAGTTCTTC
.,many,TRBV5-6,TRBJ1-5,CASSFFGATSNQPQHF,TGTGCCAGCAGCTTCTTCGGGGCCACTAGCAATCAGCCCCAGCATTTT
.,many,TRBV6-5,TRBJ1-4,CASTRAGRNEKLFF,TGTGCCAGCACCAGGGCAGGCCGTAATGAAAAACTGTTTTTT
.,many,TRBV7-2,TRBJ1-5,CASSLYNQPQHF,TGTGCCAGCAGCCTGTACAATCAGCCCCAGCATTTT
TRBD2,many,TRBV20-1,TRBJ2-5,CSAREPGGRAGETQYF,TGCAGTGCTAGAGAGCCTGGCGGGAGGGCCGGAGAGACCCAGTACTTC
TRBD1,many,TRBV7-9,TRBJ2-3,CASTTPRQGAADTQYF,TGTGCCAGCACCACACCCCGACAGGGGGCCGCAGATACGCAGTATTTT
TRBD2,many,TRBV6-5,TRBJ2-1,CASSYPGTSDEQFF,TGTGCCAGCAGTTACCCCGGAACTAGCGATGAGCAGTTCTTC
TRBD2,many,TRBV5-1,TRBJ2-1,CASSGGTSGNEQFF,TGCGCCAGCAGCGGGGGGACTAGCGGGAATGAGCAGTTCTTC
.,.,TRBV7-6,TRBJ2-3,CASSLARLDTQYF,TGTGCCAGCAGCTTAGCGAGGTTAGATACGCAGTATTTT
.,few,TRBV10-3,TRBJ1-5,CAISEGANQPQHF,TGTGCCATCAGTGAGGGAGCGAATCAGCCCCAGCATTTT
TRBD2,many,TRBV3-1,TRBJ2-3,CASSQGAGEGTDTQYF,TGTGCCAGCAGCCAGGGAGCGGGAGAGGGAACAGATACGCAGTATTTT
TRBD1,many,TRBV5-1,TRBJ2-2,CASSLFGQGSTGELFF,TGCGCCAGCAGCTTGTTTGGACAGGGGTCCACCGGGGAGCTGTTTTTT
.,few,TRBV3-1,TRBJ2-1,CASSQSSNEQFF,TGTGCCAGCAGCCAGTCCTCCAATGAGCAGTTCTTC
.,many,TRBV21-1,TRBJ2-7,CASTNKMVSAGTYEQYF,TGTGCCAGCACCAACAAGATGGTATCGGCAGGGACCTACGAGCAGTACTTC
.,many,TRBV7-7,TRBJ2-4,CASSSPQGSKTGQYF,TGTGCTAGCAGCTCCCCACAGGGTTCCAAAACGGGTCAGTACTTC
.,many,TRBV12-3/TRBV12-4,TRBJ2-1,CASRPSWSSYNEQFF,TGTGCCAGCAGGCCAAGCTGGAGCTCCTACAATGAGCAGTTCTTC
.,many,TRBV12-3/TRBV12-4,TRBJ2-3,CASSFTLPDLSPSTDTQYF,TGTGCCAGCAGTTTCACTTTACCGGATCTATCTCCTAGCACAGATACGCAGTATTTT
TRBD2,many,TRBV9,TRBJ2-5,CASSPGGTSGQRETQYF,TGTGCCAGCAGCCCAGGGGGAACTAGCGGGCAACGAGAGACCCAGTACTTC
.,many,TRBV14,TRBJ1-4,CASSQVGATNEKLFF,TGTGCCAGCAGCCAAGTGGGGGCAACTAATGAAAAACTGTTTTTT
.,many,TRBV5-1,TRBJ2-3,CASSLASVGTDTQYF,TGCGCCAGCAGCTTGGCTAGCGTGGGGACAGATACGCAGTATTTT
TRBD2,many,TRBV7-2,TRBJ2-1,CASSSPGLARNEQFF,TGTGCCAGCAGCTCCCCGGGACTAGCGCGCAATGAGCAGTTCTTC
TRBD1,many,TRBV5-1,TRBJ1-4,CASSPDRGSTTNEKLFF,TGCGCCAGCAGCCCGGACAGGGGATCAACAACTAATGAAAAACTGTTTTTT
.,many,TRBV28,TRBJ2-5,CATLAGQETQYF,TGTGCCACCCTGGCGGGTCAAGAGACCCAGTACTTC
TRBD1,.,TRBV5-1,TRBJ1-1,CASSGGTDFGAFF,TGCGCCAGCAGCGGCGGGACAGACTTTGGGGCTTTCTTT
.,many,TRBV7-2,TRBJ1-1,CASSLYGGGEAFF,TGTGCCAGCAGCTTATATGGTGGCGGCGAAGCTTTCTTT
TRBD1,many,TRBV20-1,TRBJ1-1,CSAPDPGQGGNTEAFF,TGCAGTGCTCCCGACCCAGGACAGGGGGGGAACACTGAAGCTTTCTTT
.,many,TRBV10-3,TRBJ2-1,CAISELTGTDNEQFF,TGTGCCATCAGTGAGTTAACGGGAACCGACAATGAGCAGTTCTTC